What follows are 18 T cell receptor beta chains derived from one specimen sequenced in a study of tumor-infiltrating lymphocytes in primary liver carcinoma. Co-extraction yielded RNA and DNA from around 18-30 mg of unsorted bulk tissue. Total RNA (around 500 ng) served as template for TCR beta cDNA synthesis primed by a constant-region primer. Amplification in three nested multiplex PCR rounds with slightly modified ARM-PCR gave rise to TCR beta libraries. With TRBV1-TRBV30 forward primers and a C-beta reverse primer, the first two PCR rounds were run for approximately 9 cycles each. MiXCR was run by TCRdb on the multiplex PCR reads, yielding one entry per CDR3 protein. The data contain about 35,000 distinct CDR3 sequences, roughly four fifths of them singletons. Sequencing was done on a sample of liver tumor tissue from sampling region 4. Subset indicated: tumor region T4, right-lateral pole. These receptors came from a man aged 35-49 years with primary liver carcinoma and hepatitis B virus infection.

Here the CDR3 DNA reads TGCGCCAGCAGCCCCAGAAGGGTAGCGGGAGGGCGTACTGAGCAGTTCTTC. Its protein is CASSPRRVAGGRTEQFF. The chain couples TRBV4-1 to TRBJ2-1; 11 nucleotides line up with TRBD2. The V gene end was trimmed by 4 bases and the J gene end by 9 bases; junction bases not matched to a gene: 14. Germline CDR1 MGHRA, CDR2 YSYEKL. The CDR3 runs to 17 residues.

Concerning this clonotype: Relative to the germline gene, one junction end is altered; a read error may explain this. The chain uses TRBV11-2 and TRBJ1-6; D possibly corresponds to TRBD1 (6 bases). Germline V CDR1 and CDR2: SGHAT, FQNNGV. CDR3 length: 15 amino acids. The CDR3 sequence: CASSQVQGANSPFHF. CDR3 coding DNA: TGTGCCAGCAGCCAAGTACAGGGAGCGAATTCACCCTTCCACTTT.

A note on this clonotype: A junction boundary mismatches the germline segment, possibly from a read error. V gene TRBV5-6 combines with J gene TRBJ2-5; possibly TRBD2 for D (5 bases). Germline lookup yields CDR1 SGHDT and CDR2 YYEEEE. The CDR3 is made up of 14 amino acids. The CDR3 nucleotides are TGTGCCAACAGCTTGGAGGCTGGCCACGAGACCCAGTACTTC. Translated, it gives CANSLEAGHETQYF.

As regards this clonotype: One junction end does not reproduce the germline sequence, and a read error may be involved. The chain employs TRBV14 and TRBJ2-2, with D perhaps matching TRBD1 (6 bases). The CDR3 totals 16 residues. Germline CDR1 and CDR2: SGHDN and FVKESK. In DNA, the CDR3 is TGTACCAGCAGCCAATTCACAGGGTTGGCTACCGGGGAGCTGTTTTTT. It is translated as CTSSQFTGLATGELFF. The whole variable domain, remainder taken from reference TRBV14 and TRBJ2-2, is EAGVTQFPSHSVIEKGQTVTLRCDPISGHDNLYWYRRVMGKEIKFLLHFVKESKQDESGMPNNRFLAERTGGTYSTLKVQPAELEDSGVYFCTSSQFTGLATGELFFGEGSRLTVL.

This clonotype was counted a single time. Compared with germline, one end of the junction differs, possibly owing to a read error. The genes are TRBV12-3 or TRBV12-4 and TRBJ1-2; a possible D gene is TRBD1 (5 bases). The CDR3 runs 12 residues. CDR3 loop: CADSLEGRGYTF. The CDR3, as DNA: TGCGCCGACAGTTTAGAGGGTCGCGGCTACACCTTC.

On this clonotype itself: This CDR3 is missing its conserved last phenylalanine or tryptophan, likely due to a read error. This chain connects TRBV29-1 to TRBJ2-3; D is possibly TRBD2 (6 bases). CDR1 SQVTM and CDR2 ANQGSEA come from the germline V gene. The CDR3 has 11 residues. CDR3: CSAGETDAQYS. The CDR3 region has the DNA TGCAGCGCGGGAGAGACAGATGCGCAGTATTCT.

About this clonotype: The conserved final phenylalanine or tryptophan is absent from the CDR3, which likely points to a read error. The DNA is left out, because the CDR3 cannot be placed on it with certainty; the CDR3 is given as TCRdb lists it. This rearrangement joins TRBV11-3 to TRBJ2-1. Counting both end residues, the CDR3 totals 14 amino acids. Germline-derived CDR1 and CDR2 are SGHNT and YENEEA. This CDR3 is CASSLGVSDNEEFL.

Note on this clonotype: The junction differs from germline at one of its ends, possibly a read error. V usage is TRBV28 and J usage is TRBJ2-1; D gene unclear. CDR3 length: 12 amino acids. Germline CDR1 reads MDHEN; CDR2 reads SYDVKM. CDR3 amino acids: CAIPSSSHEQFF. The CDR3 DNA follows: TGTGCCATCCCCTCATCTAGTCATGAGCAATTCTTC.

This chain joins TRBV11-3 and TRBJ2-3; TRBD1 or TRBD2 may be the D gene (6 bases each). V was shortened by 3 bases and J by 15 bases, with 19 bases between the two germline ends. This CDR3 region has 13 residues. Germline V gene data show CDR1 as SGHNT and CDR2 as YENEEA. The CDR3, as DNA: TGTGCCAGCAGCTTGGGGGGCACAGATACAAATTATTTT. This encodes CASSLGGTDTNYF.

A few counts support this clonotype. One end of the junction fails to match germline, which may point to a read error. This chain links TRBV12-3 or TRBV12-4 with TRBJ1-2, with a possible D match to TRBD1 (5 bases). The CDR3 loop spans 14 amino acids. As DNA, the CDR3 is TGTGCCGGCAGCCCCTCGGGGACTAACTATGGCCACACCTTC. Protein: CAGSPSGTNYGHTF.

V gene TRBV29-1 combines with J gene TRBJ2-1; 10 nucleotides match TRBD2. The CDR3 sequence is 15 residues long. In germline, CDR1 is SQVTM, CDR2 ANQGSEA. In DNA form, the CDR3 reads TGCAGTGCGCTCATAACTAGCGGGAAGGGGAATGAGCAGTTCTTC. It yields the protein CSALITSGKGNEQFF.

In this sample, this clonotype turned up once. A much bigger clone sits one base away, suggesting this may be a read error. This chain joins TRBV7-8 and TRBJ1-1, with TRBD1 as a possible D gene (6 bases). Germline CDR1 and CDR2: SGHVS and FQNEAQ. CDR3 size: 12 residues. CDR3 sequence: CASSLGAGDASF. Written as DNA, the CDR3 is TGTGCCAGCAGCTTGGGGGCGGGTGACGCTTCCTTT.

This CDR3 reads CASRIWRTFPSEQFF. The CDR3 bases are TGTGCCAGCAGAATTTGGCGGACGTTCCCCAGTGAGCAGTTCTTC. The V gene is TRBV11-2, the J gene TRBJ2-1, with D hard to call. Trimming cost V 6 bases and J 9 bases, with 21 bases left between them. The CDR3 covers 15 residues. From germline, CDR1 is SGHAT and CDR2 FQNNGV.

This clonotype was seen a handful of times. Compared with germline, one end of the junction differs, possibly owing to a read error. This chain links TRBV4-1 with TRBJ2-5; 7 bases agree with TRBD2. Germline CDR1 and CDR2: MGHRA and YSYEKL. This CDR3 has 16 residues. In nucleotides, the CDR3 is TGTGCCAACAGCCCTCCGGCTAGCGGCCCTGGAGAGACCCAGTACTTC. It is translated as CANSPPASGPGETQYF.

Concerning this clonotype: It is likely a read error, because the conserved phenylalanine at the end of the CDR3 is missing. The J gene is TRBJ2-2, the V gene TRBV2; the D is unclear. V shed 5 bases and J shed 6 bases, with 4 bases lying between them. The CDR3 contains 11 residues. Germline values: CDR1 SNHLY, CDR2 FYNNEI. The CDR3 coding sequence is TGTGCCAGCAGTTTTTCCGGGGAGCTGTTTCCT. As protein: CASSFSGELFP.

The chain combines TRBV7-2 with TRBJ2-2; 9 bases map to TRBD2. This CDR3 spans 16 amino acids. Per germline, CDR1 SGHTA and CDR2 FQGNSA. V lost 8 bases, J lost 5 bases, and 12 bases stayed unmatched. The CDR3 loop is CASCARLADKTGELFF. The CDR3 region has the DNA TGTGCCAGCTGCGCCAGACTAGCGGATAAAACCGGGGAGCTGTTTTTT.

The table lists this clonotype with a few counts. At one end the junction does not follow the germline gene, possibly because of a read error. The chain uses TRBV29-1 and TRBJ2-5, with D hard to call. The CDR3 has 14 amino acids. Germline assignment: CDR1 SQVTM and CDR2 ANQGSEA. The CDR3 loop reads CSVELPAAQETQYF. The CDR3 DNA reads as TGCAGCGTTGAACTCCCAGCCGCCCAAGAGACCCAATACTTC.

For this clonotype: An end of the junction does not agree with germline; a read error may underlie this. The rearrangement uses TRBV24-1 and TRBJ2-6, with D possibly called TRBD1 or TRBD2 (5 bases each). The CDR3 runs 16 residues. Germline CDR1 and CDR2: KGHDR and SFDVKD. The CDR3 DNA is TGTACCACCGGAACACCTGGGGGCTCTGGGGCCAACGTCCTGACTTTC. This encodes CTTGTPGGSGANVLTF.